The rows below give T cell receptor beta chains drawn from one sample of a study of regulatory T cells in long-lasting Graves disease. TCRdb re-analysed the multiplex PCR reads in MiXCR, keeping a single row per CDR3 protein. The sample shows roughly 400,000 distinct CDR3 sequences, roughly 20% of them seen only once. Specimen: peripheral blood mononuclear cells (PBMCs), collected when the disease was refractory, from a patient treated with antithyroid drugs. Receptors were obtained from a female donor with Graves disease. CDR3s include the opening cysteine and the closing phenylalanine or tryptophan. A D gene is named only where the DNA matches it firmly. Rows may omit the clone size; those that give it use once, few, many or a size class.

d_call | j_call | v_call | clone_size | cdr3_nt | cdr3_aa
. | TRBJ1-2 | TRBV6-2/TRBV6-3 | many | TGTGCCAGCAGTTACCTAGCAAACGGAAACTATGGCTACACCTTC | CASSYLANGNYGYTF
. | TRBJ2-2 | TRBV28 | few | TGTGCCAGCAGTTTGGGGGTTACAGGATCCGGGGAGCTGTTTTTT | CASSLGVTGSGELFF
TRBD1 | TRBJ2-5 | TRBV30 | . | TGTGCCTGCTCCGGGACAGGGAAGAAAGAGACCCAGTACTTC | CACSGTGKKETQYF
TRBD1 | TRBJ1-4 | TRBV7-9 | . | TGTGCCAGCAGCAGGGACCGGGACAGTCATGAAAAACTGTTTTTT | CASSRDRDSHEKLFF
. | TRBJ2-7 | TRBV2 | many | TGTGCCACCAGATTTGACAGCTCCTACGAGCAGTACTTC | CATRFDSSYEQYF
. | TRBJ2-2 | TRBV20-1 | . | TGCAGTGCTTCAACTGATGGAACCGGGGAGCTGTTTTTT | CSASTDGTGELFF
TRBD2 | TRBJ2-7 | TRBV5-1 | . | TGCGCCAGCAGCTTGGATTTAGCGGGAGGCTACGAGCAGTACTTC | CASSLDLAGGYEQYF
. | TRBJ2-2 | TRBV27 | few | TGTGCCAGCAGTTTCCTCACAACCAGATACACCGGGGAGCTGTTTTTT | CASSFLTTRYTGELFF
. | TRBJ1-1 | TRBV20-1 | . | TGCAGTGCTAGAGATTACCCAGGAGCTTTCTTT | CSARDYPGAFF
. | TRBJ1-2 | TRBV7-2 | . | TGTGCCAGCAGCTCGGGGGACCGACGTAGAACTTATGGCTACACCTTC | CASSSGDRRRTYGYTF
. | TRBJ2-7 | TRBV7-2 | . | TGCGCCAGCAGCCAGGGAACTGACAGGAGCTCCTACGAGCAGTACTTC | CASSQGTDRSSYEQYF
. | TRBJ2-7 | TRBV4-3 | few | TGCGCCAGCAGCCAAGAACCCGGGGGCGAGCAGTACTTC | CASSQEPGGEQYF
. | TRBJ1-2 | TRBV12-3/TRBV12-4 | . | TGTGCCAGCACCCCCGGAGGGAGGGGCCGGTATGGCTACACCTTC | CASTPGGRGRYGYTF
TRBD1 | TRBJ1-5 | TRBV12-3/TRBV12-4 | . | TGTGCCAGCTGTCGGGGACAGGGGATCAGGAGCAATCAGCCCCAGCATTTT | CASCRGQGIRSNQPQHF
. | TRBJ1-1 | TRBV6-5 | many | TGTGCCAGCAGTTCCCCAGTCCCTGGTAACACTGAAGCTTTCTTT | CASSSPVPGNTEAFF
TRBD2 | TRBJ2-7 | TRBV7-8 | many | TGTGCCAGCAGCCCCGTAGCGGGGAAACTCTACGAGCAGTACTTC | CASSPVAGKLYEQYF
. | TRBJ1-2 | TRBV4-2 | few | TGTGCCAGCAGCCTCTTAAAACAGGGAGACTGTGGCTACACCTTC | CASSLLKQGDCGYTF
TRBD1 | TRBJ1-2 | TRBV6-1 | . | TGTGCCAGCAGTGATCCGGGACAGGGATACTATGGCTACACCTTC | CASSDPGQGYYGYTF
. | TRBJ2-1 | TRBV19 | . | TGTGCCAGTGACGTCGGTGGAAGGTCCTACAATGAGCAGTTCTTC | CASDVGGRSYNEQFF
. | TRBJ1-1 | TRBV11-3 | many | TGTGCCAGCAGCTTATTGGGGTCCACTGAAGCTTTCTTT | CASSLLGSTEAFF
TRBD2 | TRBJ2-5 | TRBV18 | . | TGTGCCAGCTCACAGCTAGCGGGAGAAGAGACCCAGTACTTC | CASSQLAGEETQYF
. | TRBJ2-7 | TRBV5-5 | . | TGTGCCAGCAGCCATTGGGGCAGAGACTACGAGCAGTACTTC | CASSHWGRDYEQYF
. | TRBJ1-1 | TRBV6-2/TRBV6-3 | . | TGTGCCAGTACGATCGGGACAGAAGCTTTCTTT | CASTIGTEAFF
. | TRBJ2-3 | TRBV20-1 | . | TGCAGTGCTAGAGGTATTGCCGAGACGCAGTATTTT | CSARGIAETQYF
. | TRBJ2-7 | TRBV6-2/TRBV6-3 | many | TGTGCCAGCAGTTACTCTGTGGGTAAAAAAGCCTACGAGCAGTACTTC | CASSYSVGKKAYEQYF
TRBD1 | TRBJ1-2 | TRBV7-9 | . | TGTGCCAGCAGCACGTCATTTGAGGGGGCTAACACCTTC | CASSTSFEGANTF
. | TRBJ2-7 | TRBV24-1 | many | TGTGCCACCAGTGATTCCAGTACCTACGAGCAGTACTTC | CATSDSSTYEQYF
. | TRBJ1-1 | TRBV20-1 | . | TGCTCACCGGGAGGAATCAAAGCTTTCTTT | CSPGGIKAFF
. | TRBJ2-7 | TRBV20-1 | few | TGCAGTGCCCAGTCGGACAGTGCCTACGAGCAGTACTTC | CSAQSDSAYEQYF
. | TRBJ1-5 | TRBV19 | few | TGTGCCAGTAGTATACGGGCAAATGATCAGCCCCAGCATTTT | CASSIRANDQPQHF
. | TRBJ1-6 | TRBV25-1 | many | TGTGCCAGCAGTGAATATGAAGGGTCACCCCTCCACTTT | CASSEYEGSPLHF
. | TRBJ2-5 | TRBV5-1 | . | TGCGCCAGCAGCTTGGATCATCAGGTCGAGACCCAGTACTTC | CASSLDHQVETQYF
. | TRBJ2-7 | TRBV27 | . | TGTGCCAGCGCGAGGGGGGTAAACTACGAGCAGTACTTC | CASARGVNYEQYF
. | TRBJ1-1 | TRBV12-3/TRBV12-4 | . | TGTGCCAGCAGAGGCCCTAGGTTCTCTGAAGCTTTCTTT | CASRGPRFSEAFF
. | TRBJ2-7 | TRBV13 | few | TGTGCCAGCAGCTTAGAGGGGGATGTCTCCTACGAGCAGTACTTC | CASSLEGDVSYEQYF
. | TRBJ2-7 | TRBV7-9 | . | TGTGCCAGCAGCTTAGTAGCGGAACCCCTTGTCGAGCAGTACTTC | CASSLVAEPLVEQYF
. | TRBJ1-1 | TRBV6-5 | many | TGTGCCAGCAGTTATCGGGCCCGATCGGACACTGAAGCTTTCTTT | CASSYRARSDTEAFF
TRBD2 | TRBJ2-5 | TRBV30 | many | TGTGCCTGGAGTACCGGGAGGGCAGGCGAGACCCAGTACTTC | CAWSTGRAGETQYF
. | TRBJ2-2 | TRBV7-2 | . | TGTGCCAGCAGCCCGATCCGGAGCAACACCGGGGAGCTGTTTTTT | CASSPIRSNTGELFF
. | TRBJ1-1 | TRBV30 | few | TGTGCCTGGGGATACACAGTTTCGAACACTGAAGCTTTCTTT | CAWGYTVSNTEAFF
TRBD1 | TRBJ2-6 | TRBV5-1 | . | TGCGCCAGCAGCTTGGGGGACAGTGCCCACGTCCTGACTTTC | CASSLGDSAHVLTF
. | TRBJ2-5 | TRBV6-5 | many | TGTGCCAGCAGTTACGACGGGGGCCAGACCCAGTACTTC | CASSYDGGQTQYF
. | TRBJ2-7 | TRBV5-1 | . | TGCGCCAGCAGCTTGGATGTAGGCTCCTTGGAGCAGTACTTC | CASSLDVGSLEQYF
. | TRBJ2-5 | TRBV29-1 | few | TGCAGCGTCTCTAGGGGCAGAAAGGAGACCCAGTACTTC | CSVSRGRKETQYF
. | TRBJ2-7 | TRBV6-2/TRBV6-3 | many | TGTGCCAGCAGTACAACTTTCGGCCACGAGCAGTACTTC | CASSTTFGHEQYF
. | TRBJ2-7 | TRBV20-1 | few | TGCAGTGCTAGATTGCTAGTATCCTACGAGCAGTACTTC | CSARLLVSYEQYF
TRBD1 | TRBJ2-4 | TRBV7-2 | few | TGTGCCAGCAGCCCTCGGACAGGGAGACGTTTAGACTTC | CASSPRTGRRLDF
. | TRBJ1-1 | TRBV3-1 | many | TGTGCCAGCAGCCATCCCCAGGTGCCCACTGAAGCTTTCTTT | CASSHPQVPTEAFF
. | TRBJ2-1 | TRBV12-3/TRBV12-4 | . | TGTGCCAGCAGTTTTGTTGTAAATGAGCAGTTCTTC | CASSFVVNEQFF
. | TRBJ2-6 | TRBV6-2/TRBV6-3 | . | TGTGCCAGCGGTGGGGCTCCAGGGGAGAATGCCAACGTCCTGACTTTC | CASGGAPGENANVLTF